Each of the 4 T cell receptor beta chains below was sequenced from the same sample in a study of human T cells and chemical hapten exposure. TCRdb re-called the RACE reads through MiXCR, storing one row per CDR3 protein. The sample has a few hundred thousand distinct CDR3 sequences; roughly 6% are singletons. Specified time point: pre-sensitization, week 0. Treatment: therapeutic diphenylcyclopropenone sensitization with weekly scalp DPC. The sample here was whole blood, taken in connection with sensitization to the hapten diphenylcyclopropenone (DPC). The receptor set was obtained from a woman under 30 with alopecia areata. Some clones in this sample may be carry-over from other donors' samples.

This clonotype was detected many times. This chain connects TRBV29-1 to TRBJ2-1, with D maybe TRBD2 (5 bases). Per germline, CDR1 SQVTM and CDR2 ANQGSEA. CDR3 length: 15 amino acids. V shed 3 bases and J shed 3 bases, with 15 bases lying between them. DNA of the CDR3: TGCAGCGTTGAGTGGACTGAAAGGTACTACAATGAGCAGTTCTTC. It encodes CSVEWTERYYNEQFF.

The V call is TRBV5-1, the J call TRBJ1-1; D unclear. The CDR3 consists of 14 residues. With 4 bases removed from V and 1 base from J, the gap between germline ends came to 11 bases. Germline CDR1 is SGHRS and CDR2 is YFSETQ. In nucleotides, the CDR3 is TGCGCCAGCAGCGTGCACAGTTCGAACACTGAAGCTTTCTTT. It is translated as CASSVHSSNTEAFF.

In this sample, this clonotype turned up a few times. The rearrangement uses TRBV6-6 and TRBJ2-5; D unclear. The CDR3 consists of 14 residues. Trimming removed 6 bases at V and 4 bases at J, with 15 bases between. Looked up from germline, CDR1 is MNHNY and CDR2 is SVGAGI (reference sequence). CDR3 sequence reads: CASRMPGTGETQYF. Written as DNA, the CDR3 is TGTGCCAGCAGAATGCCAGGAACGGGAGAGACCCAGTACTTC.

The V gene is TRBV10-3, the J gene TRBJ1-5; 8 positions match TRBD1. The trim removed 3 bases at V and 6 bases at J, leaving 10 bases unmatched. CDR3 size: 16 residues. Germline V gene lookup returns CDR1 ENHRY and CDR2 SYGVKD. The CDR3 region is CAISEGLGQGGQPQHF. CDR3 DNA sequence: TGTGCCATCAGTGAAGGTCTTGGACAGGGCGGTCAGCCCCAGCATTTT.